This TCR beta chain was identified in a study of technical replicates of blood from a few donors. CDR3 length equals 16 residues. CDR1 and CDR2 from the germline V gene are SGHNT and YENEEA. Trimming stripped 5 bases from V and 0 bases from J, with 17 bases between. Some clones are missing from TCRdb's copy, which holds only in-frame ones; the method was immunoSEQ multiplex PCR. The sample yields under 100,000 clones, 90% to 98% seen once. The sequence derives from a human donor in good health. The sample consisted of T cells isolated from PBMCs. The rearrangement links TRBV11-3 to TRBJ2-7, with D tentatively TRBD1 (6 bases). The CDR3 reads CASSAGQPLYSYEQYF. The DNA for the CDR3 is TGTGCCAGCAGCGCCGGACAGCCTCTTTACTCCTACGAGCAGTACTTC.